These 25 T cell receptor beta chains were all obtained from the same sample, sequenced in a study of spatial heterogeneity in lung cancer. Described time point: sample taken at primary tumor resection. In each case, whole RNA from tumor, nontumor lung or frozen PBMC was sequenced unsorted. TCRdb re-analysed the 5' RACE reads in MiXCR, keeping a single row per CDR3 protein. The data show tens of thousands of distinct CDR3 sequences, 10% to 15% seen once. Sequencing was performed on PBMCs, taken at surgery. Receptors were obtained from a male donor with early-stage non-small cell lung cancer.

The table lists this clonotype with a few counts. The rearrangement uses TRBV5-1 and TRBJ1-1; D ambiguous. The germline V gene encodes CDR1 SGHRS and CDR2 YFSETQ. This CDR3 has 14 amino acids. V shed 0 bases and J shed 3 bases, with 9 bases lying between them. The CDR3, as DNA: TGCGCCAGCAGCTTGGTGGCCGGGGACACTGAAGCTTTCTTT. This translates into CASSLVAGDTEAFF.

This clonotype has a handful of counts. The V call is TRBV5-5, the J call TRBJ1-6; D might be TRBD1 (6 bases). Germline V gene lookup returns CDR1 SGHKS and CDR2 YYEKEE (reference sequence). The CDR3 covers 14 residues. V was shortened by 4 bases and J by 10 bases, with 15 bases between the two germline ends. CDR3 sequence reads: CASSPRRGESPLHF. The DNA of the CDR3 is TGTGCCAGCAGCCCCCGCAGGGGCGAATCACCCCTCCACTTT.

V gene TRBV7-9 combines with J gene TRBJ2-5; no firm D call. Germline-derived CDR1 and CDR2 are SEHNR and FQNEAQ (reference sequence). This CDR3 is built from 13 residues. V lost 5 bases, J lost 5 bases, and 12 bases lay in between. CDR3 in DNA: TGTGCCAGCAGCCCGATGGTTCGTGAGACCCAGTACTTC. It is translated as CASSPMVRETQYF.

In this sample, this clonotype turned up a few times. The gene calls are TRBV12-3 or TRBV12-4 and TRBJ2-5; tentatively, D is TRBD2 (5 bases). CDR3 length: 14 amino acids. V was cut by 3 bases and J by 4 bases, with 12 bases left in between. CDR3 DNA sequence: TGTGCCAGCAGTTTTTCGGGGAACGGAGAGACCCAGTACTTC. Its translation is CASSFSGNGETQYF.

This clonotype was seen many times. The chain carries TRBV12-5 and TRBJ2-5, with unresolved D. CDR3 size: 12 residues. V lost 2 bases to trimming and J lost 5 bases, with 6 bases between them. Germline assignment: CDR1 LGHNT and CDR2 FRNRAP. This chain's CDR3 is CASGLILETQYF. The CDR3, as DNA: TGTGCTAGTGGTTTGATCCTGGAGACCCAGTACTTC.

This chain joins TRBV20-1 and TRBJ1-5, with D hard to call. This CDR3 spans 13 amino acids. Germline lookup yields CDR1 DFQATT and CDR2 SNEGSKA (reference sequence). The V end lost 3 bases, the J end lost 0 bases, and 6 bases lay between the germline ends. Here the CDR3 reads CSARGNSNQPQHF. CDR3 nucleotides: TGCAGTGCTAGGGGAAATAGCAATCAGCCCCAGCATTTT.

This clonotype was found a few times. The chain joins TRBV3-1 to TRBJ1-5; 8 bases line up with TRBD1. Germline trimming cut 5 bases from V and 3 bases from J; bases unmatched to any gene: 3. CDR3 length equals 14 residues. The germline V gene has CDR1 LGHDT and CDR2 YNNKEL (reference sequence). The CDR3 sequence is CASSTQGDNQPQHF. DNA of the CDR3: TGTGCCAGCAGCACACAGGGGGACAATCAGCCCCAGCATTTT.

This chain uses TRBV20-1 with TRBJ2-7; 7 bases are a match to TRBD1. This CDR3 region has 16 residues. Per germline, CDR1 DFQATT and CDR2 SNEGSKA (reference sequence). J was trimmed by 3 bases and V by 5 bases; bases with no gene match: 16. The CDR3 DNA is TGCAGTGCTCAACCATCTGACAGGGCTAAAAGCTACGAGCAGTACTTC. It yields the protein CSAQPSDRAKSYEQYF.

This clonotype was seen ten or more times. The J gene is TRBJ2-3, the V gene TRBV9; possible D gene TRBD2, 5 bases. The CDR3 contains 14 residues. The ends were cut back, 3 bases at V and 6 bases at J, with 14 bases in the middle. CDR1 is SGDLS and CDR2 is YYNGEE in the germline V gene. CDR3 protein: CASSASGKEDTQYF. CDR3 nucleotide sequence: TGTGCCAGCAGCGCGTCGGGGAAGGAGGATACGCAGTATTTT.

V is TRBV4-1 and J is TRBJ2-3, with 8 positions matching TRBD1. This CDR3 spans 15 amino acids. The trim removed 0 bases at V and 4 bases at J, leaving 3 bases unmatched. Per the germline V gene, CDR1 is MGHRA and CDR2 is YSYEKL. In nucleotides, the CDR3 is TGCGCCAGCAGCCAAGACATACAGGGGGCAGATACGCAGTATTTT. Amino acid sequence: CASSQDIQGADTQYF.

This clonotype has more than one count but fewer than ten. The CDR3 coding sequence is TGTGCCAGCAGCTCGACAGGGGGAAACGAAAAACTGTTTTTT. It yields the protein CASSSTGGNEKLFF. V usage is TRBV5-4 and J usage is TRBJ1-4, with 9 bases lining up with TRBD1. CDR3 length: 14 residues. J was trimmed by 8 bases and V by 3 bases; bases with no gene match: 5. Germline CDR1 and CDR2: SGHNT and YYREEE (reference sequence).

This clonotype appeared a few times. The chain carries TRBV18 and TRBJ1-4; no clear D gene. V shed 3 bases and J shed 8 bases, with 13 bases lying between them. The CDR3 length is 14 residues. Germline assignment: CDR1 KGHSH and CDR2 LQKENI. CDR3 sequence (DNA): TGTGCCAGCTCACCGCGACGGAGGGAAGAAAAACTGTTTTTT. Translating it yields CASSPRRREEKLFF.

The chain joins TRBV4-1 to TRBJ2-3; 7 nucleotides match TRBD2. Per germline, CDR1 MGHRA and CDR2 YSYEKL. V shed 6 bases, J shed 5 bases, and the junction held 14 bases outside the gene matches. The CDR3 extends over 16 amino acids. This CDR3 is CASRKSEGGIIDTQYF. The CDR3 DNA is TGCGCCAGCAGAAAAAGCGAGGGAGGGATTATAGATACGCAGTATTTT.

The chain joins TRBV11-1 to TRBJ2-1, with 13 nucleotides matching TRBD2. CDR1 SGHAT and CDR2 FQDESV come from the germline V gene (reference sequence). This CDR3 has 19 amino acids. V lost 5 bases, J lost 1 base, and 11 bases stayed unmatched. As DNA, the CDR3 is TGTGCCAGCAGCCCCTCCGGACTAGCGGGAGCGCCGTCCTACAATGAGCAGTTCTTC. It yields the protein CASSPSGLAGAPSYNEQFF.

This clonotype was found many times. V usage is TRBV20-1 and J usage is TRBJ1-5; weak D call: TRBD1 (5 bases). Germline V gene data show CDR1 as DFQATT and CDR2 as SNEGSKA (reference sequence). With 4 bases removed from V and 0 bases from J, the gap between germline ends came to 7 bases. The CDR3 runs to 13 residues. CDR3 loop: CSAKTDSNQPQHF. The CDR3 DNA sequence: TGCAGTGCTAAGACAGATAGCAATCAGCCCCAGCATTTT.

In this sample, this clonotype turned up many times. The gene calls are TRBV20-1 and TRBJ2-5; no clear D. With 4 bases removed from V and 5 bases from J, the gap between germline ends came to 14 bases. This CDR3 comprises 13 residues. Germline V lookup: CDR1 DFQATT, CDR2 SNEGSKA (reference sequence). The CDR3 DNA sequence: TGCAGTGCTATACATGGGATAGAGGAGACCCAGTACTTC. Encoded protein: CSAIHGIEETQYF.

The rearrangement uses TRBV18 and TRBJ1-4; 7 positions agree with TRBD1. This CDR3 is built from 17 residues. The V gene's germline CDR1 is KGHSH and CDR2 LQKENI. The V segment lost 3 bases and the J segment 0 bases; nucleotides outside the gene matches: 7. CDR3 sequence (DNA): TGTGCCAGCTCACCGATGACAGGGATCGCAACTAATGAAAAACTGTTTTTT. Residues: CASSPMTGIATNEKLFF.

This clonotype has at least ten counts. The V call is TRBV6-2 or TRBV6-3, the J call TRBJ2-1; 9 nucleotides match TRBD2. The CDR3 runs 15 residues. The germline V gene encodes CDR1 MNHEY and CDR2 SVGEGT. V lost 6 bases and J lost 9; bases outside the gene matches: 12. The CDR3 DNA reads TGTGCCAGCAGCCCATGGACTAGCGAGGAGGGTGAGCAGTTCTTC. This codes for CASSPWTSEEGEQFF.

This clonotype was counted between two and nine times. The chain is built from TRBV7-8 and TRBJ2-1, with a possible D match to TRBD2 (6 bases). Trimming shortened V by 4 bases and J by 5 bases, and 18 bases separated the two germline ends. The CDR3 consists of 16 residues. CDR1 is SGHVS and CDR2 is FQNEAQ in the germline V gene. The CDR3 loop is CASSWNVGLTHNEQFF. The CDR3 DNA is TGTGCCAGCAGCTGGAACGTGGGACTTACTCACAATGAGCAGTTCTTC.

The rearrangement joins TRBV25-1 to TRBJ2-7, with D possibly being TRBD1 (6 bases). Germline V gene sequence: CDR1 MGHDK, CDR2 SYGVNS. The CDR3 is 18 residues long. V lost 0 bases and J lost 2, with 20 bases in between. This CDR3 is CASSEYRGNTRLPYEQYF. In DNA, the CDR3 is TGTGCCAGCAGTGAATACAGGGGAAATACCCGACTCCCCTACGAGCAGTACTTC.

V usage is TRBV15 and J usage is TRBJ2-5; D is uncertain. V was trimmed by 0 bases and J by 5 bases, leaving 7 bases between them. Per the germline V gene, CDR1 is LNHNV and CDR2 is YYDKDF (reference sequence). This CDR3 spans 13 amino acids. The CDR3 loop is CATSRDRWETQYF. The CDR3 DNA follows: TGTGCCACCAGCAGAGATCGGTGGGAGACCCAGTACTTC.

The chain combines TRBV20-1 with TRBJ2-1, with TRBD1 matching 11 bases. J lost 9 bases, V lost 7 bases, and 14 bases had no gene match. Germline-derived CDR1 and CDR2 are DFQATT and SNEGSKA (reference sequence). The CDR3 runs to 15 residues. CDR3 DNA: TGCAGTGTAGAGGACAGGGGGCAACCAACGGGTGAGCAGTTCTTC. Translated: CSVEDRGQPTGEQFF.

The gene calls are TRBV27 and TRBJ2-5; D gene unclear. This CDR3 contains 17 residues. Germline V lookup: CDR1 MNHEY, CDR2 SMNVEV (reference sequence). Trimming pared 5 bases from V and 5 bases from J, leaving 24 bases between. CDR3: CASSPFRSWGLGETQYF. The CDR3 DNA follows: TGTGCCAGCAGTCCATTCCGGTCATGGGGTCTGGGGGAGACCCAGTACTTC.

The chain joins TRBV6-1 to TRBJ2-1; TRBD2 matches at 13 bases. Germline V lookup: CDR1 MNHNS, CDR2 SASEGT. V was clipped by 5 bases and J by 9 bases; unmatched bases: 7. This CDR3 spans 15 amino acids. The CDR3 bases are TGTGCCAGCAGTTTCACTAGCGGGAGGGCCCTTGAGCAGTTCTTC. Amino acids: CASSFTSGRALEQFF.

This clonotype was detected many times. CDR3 in amino acids: CSAPGAGVTEEQYF. The CDR3 DNA follows: TGCAGTGCACCGGGGGCGGGAGTTACAGAAGAGCAGTACTTC. The chain carries TRBV20-1 and TRBJ2-7, with D perhaps TRBD2 (7 bases). The ends were cut back, 6 bases at V and 7 bases at J, with 22 bases in the middle. Germline CDR1 DFQATT, CDR2 SNEGSKA (reference sequence). There are 14 residues in the CDR3.